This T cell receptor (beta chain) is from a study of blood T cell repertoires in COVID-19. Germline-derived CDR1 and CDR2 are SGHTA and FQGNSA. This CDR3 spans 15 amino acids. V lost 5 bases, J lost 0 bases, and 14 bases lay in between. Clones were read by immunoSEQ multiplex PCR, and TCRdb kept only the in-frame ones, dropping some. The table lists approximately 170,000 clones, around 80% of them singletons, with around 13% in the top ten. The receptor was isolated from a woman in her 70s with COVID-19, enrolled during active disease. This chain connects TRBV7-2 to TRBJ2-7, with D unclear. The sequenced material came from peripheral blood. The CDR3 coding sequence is TGTGCCAGCAGCCCCGGATTAGCCTCCTCCTACGAGCAGTACTTC. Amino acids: CASSPGLASSYEQYF.